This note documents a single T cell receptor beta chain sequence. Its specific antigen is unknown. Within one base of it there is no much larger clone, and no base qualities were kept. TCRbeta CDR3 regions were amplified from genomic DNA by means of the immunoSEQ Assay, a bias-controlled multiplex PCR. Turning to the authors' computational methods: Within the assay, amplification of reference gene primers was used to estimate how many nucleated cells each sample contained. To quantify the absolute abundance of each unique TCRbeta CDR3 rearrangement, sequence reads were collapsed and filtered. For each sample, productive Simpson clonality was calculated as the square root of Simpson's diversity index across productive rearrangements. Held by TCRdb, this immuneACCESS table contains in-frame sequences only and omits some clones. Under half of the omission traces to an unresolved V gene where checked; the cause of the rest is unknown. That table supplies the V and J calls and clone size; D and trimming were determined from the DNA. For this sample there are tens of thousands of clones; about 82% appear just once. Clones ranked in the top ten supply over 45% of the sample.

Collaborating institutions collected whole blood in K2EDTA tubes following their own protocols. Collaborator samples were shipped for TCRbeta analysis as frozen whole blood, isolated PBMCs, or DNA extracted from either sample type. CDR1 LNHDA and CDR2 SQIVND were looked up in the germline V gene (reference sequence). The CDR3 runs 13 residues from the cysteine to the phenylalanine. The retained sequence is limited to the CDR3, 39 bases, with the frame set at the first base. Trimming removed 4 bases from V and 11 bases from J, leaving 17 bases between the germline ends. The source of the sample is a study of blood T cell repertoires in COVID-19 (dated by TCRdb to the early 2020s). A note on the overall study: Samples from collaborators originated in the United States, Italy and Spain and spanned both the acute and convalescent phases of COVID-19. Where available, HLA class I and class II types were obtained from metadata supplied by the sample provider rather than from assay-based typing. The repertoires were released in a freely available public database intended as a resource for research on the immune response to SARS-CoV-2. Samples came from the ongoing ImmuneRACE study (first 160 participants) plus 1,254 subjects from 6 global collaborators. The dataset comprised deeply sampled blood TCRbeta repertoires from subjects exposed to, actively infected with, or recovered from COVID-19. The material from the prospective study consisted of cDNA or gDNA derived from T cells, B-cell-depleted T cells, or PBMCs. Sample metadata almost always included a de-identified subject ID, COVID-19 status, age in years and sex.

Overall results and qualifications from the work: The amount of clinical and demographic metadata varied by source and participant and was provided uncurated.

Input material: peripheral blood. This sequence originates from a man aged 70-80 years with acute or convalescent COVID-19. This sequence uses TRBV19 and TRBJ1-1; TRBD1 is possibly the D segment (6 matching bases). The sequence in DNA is TGTGCCAGTAGTACAAACGGACAGCTCGTGGCTTTCTTT. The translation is CASSTNGQLVAFF.